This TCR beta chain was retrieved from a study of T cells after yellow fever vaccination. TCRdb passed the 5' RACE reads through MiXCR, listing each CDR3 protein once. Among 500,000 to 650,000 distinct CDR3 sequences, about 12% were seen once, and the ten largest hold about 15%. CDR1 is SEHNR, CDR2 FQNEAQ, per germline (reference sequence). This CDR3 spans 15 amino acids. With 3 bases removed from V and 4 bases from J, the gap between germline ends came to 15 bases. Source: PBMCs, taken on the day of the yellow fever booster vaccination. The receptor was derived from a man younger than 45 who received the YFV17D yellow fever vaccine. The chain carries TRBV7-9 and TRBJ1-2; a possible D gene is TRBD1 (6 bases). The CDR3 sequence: CASSFTGTRAYGYTF. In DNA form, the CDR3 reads TGTGCCAGCAGCTTCACCGGGACAAGGGCCTATGGCTACACCTTC.